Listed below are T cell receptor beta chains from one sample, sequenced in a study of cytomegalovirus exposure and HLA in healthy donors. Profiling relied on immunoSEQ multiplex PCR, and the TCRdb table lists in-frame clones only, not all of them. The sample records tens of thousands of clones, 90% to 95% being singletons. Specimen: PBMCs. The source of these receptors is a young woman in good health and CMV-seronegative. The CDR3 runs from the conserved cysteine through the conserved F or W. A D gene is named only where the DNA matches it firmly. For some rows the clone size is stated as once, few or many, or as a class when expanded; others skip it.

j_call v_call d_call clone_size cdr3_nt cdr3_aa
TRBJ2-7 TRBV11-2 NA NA TGTGCCAGCAGCCATCGACTTGGGTCGGAGTACTTC CASSHRLGSEYF
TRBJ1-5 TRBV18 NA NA TGTGCCAGCTCACCAGGGGGCAGCCAGCCCCAGCATTTT CASSPGGSQPQHF
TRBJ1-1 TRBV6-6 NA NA TGTGCCAGCAGACATTTTGAAGCTTTCTTT CASRHFEAFF
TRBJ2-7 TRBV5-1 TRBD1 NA TGCGCCAGCAGCTTTGACAGGGTCCACGAGCAGTACTTC CASSFDRVHEQYF
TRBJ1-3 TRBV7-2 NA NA TGTGCCAGCAGCTTAGGCCGGACACGAGTTTTAGGAAACACCATATATTTT CASSLGRTRVLGNTIYF
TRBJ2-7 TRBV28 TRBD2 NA TGTGCCAGCAGCTATGTGACTAGCTCTTACGAGCAGTACTTC CASSYVTSSYEQYF
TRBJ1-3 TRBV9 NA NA TGTGCCAGCAGCGCCCAAACAGACCTGGGTGGAAACACCATATATTTT CASSAQTDLGGNTIYF
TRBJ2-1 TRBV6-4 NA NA TGTGCCAGCAGTGTTCAGGGGTACAATGAGCAGTTCTTC CASSVQGYNEQFF
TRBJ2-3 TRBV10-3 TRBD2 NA TGTGCCGCCGCTAGCGGGGGGGCAGGGTATACGCAGTATTTT CAAASGGAGYTQYF
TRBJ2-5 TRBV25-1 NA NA TGTGCCAGCAGTGACGGTGCCGTGGAGACCCAGTACTTC CASSDGAVETQYF
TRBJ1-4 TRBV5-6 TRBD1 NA TGTGCCAGCAGCTTCGACAGGGGGAACGAAAAACTGTTTTTT CASSFDRGNEKLFF
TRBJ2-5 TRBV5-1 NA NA TGCGCCAGCAGCCGCCCCCGACAGAACCAAGAGACCCAGTACTTC CASSRPRQNQETQYF
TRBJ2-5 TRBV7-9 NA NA TGTGCCAGCAGCTTATTTAGACAAGAGACCCAGTACTTC CASSLFRQETQYF
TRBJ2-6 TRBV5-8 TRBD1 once TGTGCCAGCAGCCCGGGACAGGGCGCCAACGTCCTGACTTTC CASSPGQGANVLTF
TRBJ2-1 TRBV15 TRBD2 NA TGTGCCACCAGCAGGGTGGGAGGCGGGGGATACAATGAGCAGTTCTTC CATSRVGGGGYNEQFF
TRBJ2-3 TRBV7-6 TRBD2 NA TGTGCCAGCAGCTCCGAAGGTTGGCTAGCGGATTACACAGATACGCAGTATTTT CASSSEGWLADYTDTQYF
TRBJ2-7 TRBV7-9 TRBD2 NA TGTGCCAGCAGCTTAGGGGCTAGCGGGGACTCCTACGAGCAGTACTTC CASSLGASGDSYEQYF
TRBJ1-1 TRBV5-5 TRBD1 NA TGTGCCAGCAGCTGGGGGACAGGGGGCAACACTGAAGCTTTCTTT CASSWGTGGNTEAFF
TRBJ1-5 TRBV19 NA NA TGTGCCAGTCGTCAGTCGAGCAATCAGCCCCAGCATTTT CASRQSSNQPQHF
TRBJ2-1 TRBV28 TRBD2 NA TGTGCCAGCAGTTTAGGCGGGAGCGCCTACAATGAGCAGTTCTTC CASSLGGSAYNEQFF
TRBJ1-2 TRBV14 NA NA TGTGCCAGCAGCCAATTCACAGGGTCCTACTATGGCTACACCTTC CASSQFTGSYYGYTF
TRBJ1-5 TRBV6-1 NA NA TGTGCCAGCAGTGAAGCAGCGGGCGGCCCCAATCAGCCCCAGCATTTT CASSEAAGGPNQPQHF
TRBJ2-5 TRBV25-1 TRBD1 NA TGTGCCAGCAGTCCGAGGGGGACAGGGGAGACCCAGTACTTC CASSPRGTGETQYF
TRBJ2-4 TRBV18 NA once TGTGCCAGCTCACCTAGGACCAGCGAAACGGGGAGCATTCAGTACTTC CASSPRTSETGSIQYF
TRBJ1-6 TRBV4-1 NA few TGCGCCAGCAGCCAACCTACAGGGAATAATTCACCCCTCCACTTT CASSQPTGNNSPLHF
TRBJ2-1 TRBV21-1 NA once TGTGCCAGCAGCGGTCGCCGGGACAGGGGACGCGATGAGCAGTTCTTC CASSGRRDRGRDEQFF
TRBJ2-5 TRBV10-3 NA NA TGTGCCAGCCTTTCAGGGGAAACCTCGACAGGGACCCAGTACTTC CASLSGETSTGTQYF
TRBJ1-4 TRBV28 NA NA TGTGCCAGCAGTCCTCCCGGGGAGGGTGAAAAACTGTTTTTT CASSPPGEGEKLFF
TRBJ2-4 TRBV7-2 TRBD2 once TGTGCCAGCAGCACCACCGGGACTAGCTCCCCGTACTTC CASSTTGTSSPYF
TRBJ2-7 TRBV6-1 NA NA TGTGCCAGCAGTGAATTCAGGGGAGACGAGCAGTACTTC CASSEFRGDEQYF
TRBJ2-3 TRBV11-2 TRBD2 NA TGTGCCAGCAGCTTAGAACTAGCGGGCACAGATACGCAGTATTTT CASSLELAGTDTQYF
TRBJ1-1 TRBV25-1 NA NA TGTGCCAGCAGTGGGACAGTGAACACTGAAGCTTTCTTT CASSGTVNTEAFF
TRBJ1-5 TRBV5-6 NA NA TGTGCCAGCAGCTTGGGGGGAGGGACTTTTGGGCCCCAGCATTTT CASSLGGGTFGPQHF
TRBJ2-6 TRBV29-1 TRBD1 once TGCAGCGTTGAAAGGATACAGGGGGCTAGGGGAGCCAACGTCCTGACTTTC CSVERIQGARGANVLTF
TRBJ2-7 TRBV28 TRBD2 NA TGTGCCAGCAGTTTACTAGCGGGTACCTACGAGCAGTACTTC CASSLLAGTYEQYF
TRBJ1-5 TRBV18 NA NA TGTGCCAGCTCACCTAGACAGGGCAATCAGCCCCAGCATTTT CASSPRQGNQPQHF
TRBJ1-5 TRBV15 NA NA TGTGCCACCAGCGACAGTGAGGACTATTATAGCAATCAGCCCCAGCATTTT CATSDSEDYYSNQPQHF
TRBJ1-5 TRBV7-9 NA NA TGTGCCAGCAGCTTCGGAGATCAGCCCCAGCATTTT CASSFGDQPQHF
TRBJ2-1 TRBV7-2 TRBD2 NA TGTGCCAGCAGCATTACCGGGACTAGCGGGAGTCATGAGCAGTTCTTC CASSITGTSGSHEQFF
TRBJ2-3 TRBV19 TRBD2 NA TGTGCCAGTAGTAGGACTAGCGGGGGGCCGATCCTCACAGATACGCAGTATTTT CASSRTSGGPILTDTQYF
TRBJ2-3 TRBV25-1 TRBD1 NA TGTGCCAGCAGTGTAACAGGGGGCACAGATACGCAGTATTTT CASSVTGGTDTQYF
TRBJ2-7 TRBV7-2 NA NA TGTGCCAGCAGCTTAAAAGAGGGCTCCCCCTACGAGCAGTACTTC CASSLKEGSPYEQYF
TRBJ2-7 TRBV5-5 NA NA TGTGCCAGCAGCTTTGCCGGCGAGCAGTACTTC CASSFAGEQYF
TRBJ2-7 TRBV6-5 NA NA TGTGCCAGCAGTCTCCGGAGGGGGCCGTGGCAGCAGTACTTC CASSLRRGPWQQYF
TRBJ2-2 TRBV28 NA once TGTGCCAGCAGCACTACCCGGGCGGGGGCATGGACCGGGGAGCTGTTTTTT CASSTTRAGAWTGELFF
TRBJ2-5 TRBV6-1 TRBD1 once TGTGCCAGCAGTGAAGGACAGGGGTTTCGAGAGACCCAGTACTTC CASSEGQGFRETQYF
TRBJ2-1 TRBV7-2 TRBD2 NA TGTGCCAGCAGCCCGAGGCCTAGCGGGGAGCAGTTCTTC CASSPRPSGEQFF
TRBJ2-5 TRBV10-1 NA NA TGCGCCAGCAAGGGTCGGGAGTTGAAGACCCAGTACTTC CASKGRELKTQYF
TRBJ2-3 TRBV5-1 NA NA TGCGCCAGCAGCTACGACACAAGCACAGATACGCAGTATTTT CASSYDTSTDTQYF
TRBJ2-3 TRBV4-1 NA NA TGCGCCAGCAGCCAGACACTGGATACGCAGTATTTT CASSQTLDTQYF
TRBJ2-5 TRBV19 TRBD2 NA TGTGCCACTCGAGAGACTAGCGGGGGGGCTCAAGAGACCCAGTACTTC CATRETSGGAQETQYF
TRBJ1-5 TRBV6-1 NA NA TGTGCCAGCAGTGCGGCAGGGTGGAGCAATCAGCCCCAGCATTTT CASSAAGWSNQPQHF
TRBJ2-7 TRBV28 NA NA TGTGCCAGTGTCCGGGACTCTCACTACGAGCAGTACTTC CASVRDSHYEQYF
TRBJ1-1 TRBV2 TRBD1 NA TGTGCCAGCAGTTGGGACAGGGGTGGGAAGACTGAAGCTTTCTTT CASSWDRGGKTEAFF
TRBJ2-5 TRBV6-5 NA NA TGTGCCAGCAGTTACGGGGCTCTGAGGTCGGAGACCCAGTACTTC CASSYGALRSETQYF